The 25 T cell receptor beta chains listed next were all sequenced from one sample in a study of T cells in tuberculosis. TCRdb's copy holds only in-frame clones and misses some; the assay was immunoSEQ multiplex PCR. The repertoire holds 30,000 to 35,000 clones, with around 92% as singletons. Source material: PBMCs. Every receptor here comes from a donor aged 10-29 years with latent tuberculosis or without tuberculosis infection. Some clones in this sample may be carry-over from other donors' samples.

The J gene is TRBJ1-1, the V gene TRBV5-4, with D perhaps TRBD1 (5 bases). The V gene's germline CDR1 is SGHNT and CDR2 YYREEE (reference sequence). The ends were cut back, 2 bases at V and 0 bases at J, with 14 bases in the middle. The CDR3 sequence is 16 residues long. This CDR3 is CASSFPRRGMNTEAFF. The CDR3 nucleotides read TGTGCCAGCAGCTTCCCTCGTAGGGGAATGAACACTGAAGCTTTCTTT. Full variable domain (rest looked up from reference TRBV5-4 and TRBJ1-1): ETGVTQSPTHLIKTRGQQVTLRCSSQSGHNTVSWYQQALGQGPQFIFQYYREEENGRGNFPPRFSGLQFPNYSSELNVNALELDDSALYLCASSFPRRGMNTEAFFGQGTRLTVV.

The chain couples TRBV10-1 to TRBJ2-7; D is uncertain. The V gene's germline CDR1 is WNHNN and CDR2 SYGVQD (reference sequence). Trimming took 4 bases from V and 6 from J, leaving 10 bases between them. CDR3 length: 12 residues. The CDR3 protein is CASSAVIGEQYF. The CDR3, as DNA: TGCGCCAGCAGTGCTGTTATCGGCGAGCAGTACTTC.

This clone was found once. The V call is TRBV6-1, the J call TRBJ2-1, with 11 positions matching TRBD2. The CDR3 is 14 amino acids. Germline V gives CDR1 MNHNS, CDR2 SASEGT. V lost 10 bases and J lost 5; bases outside the gene matches: 7. CDR3 DNA: TGTGCCACCCGACTAGCGGGAACACACAATGAGCAGTTCTTC. Encoded protein: CATRLAGTHNEQFF.

V usage is TRBV15 and J usage is TRBJ1-2; D may be TRBD1 (5 bases). Germline V gives CDR1 LNHNV, CDR2 YYDKDF (reference sequence). The CDR3 sequence is 12 residues long. The ends were cut back, 0 bases at V and 8 bases at J, with 7 bases in the middle. DNA for the CDR3: TGTGCCACCAGCAGAGACTGGGGCGGCTACACCTTC. Amino acid sequence: CATSRDWGGYTF.

The genes are TRBV5-1 and TRBJ2-1, with 10 bases that match TRBD2. CDR1 is SGHRS, CDR2 YFSETQ, per germline. CDR3 length: 14 amino acids. The J segment lost 5 bases and the V segment lost 3 bases, leaving 2 bases of the junction unmatched. The CDR3 nucleotides are TGCGCCAGCAGCTCCGGGACTAGCGACAATGAGCAGTTCTTC. Its translation: CASSSGTSDNEQFF. The variable domain in full, completed from reference TRBV5-1 and TRBJ2-1, reads KAGVTQTPRYLIKTRGQQVTLSCSPISGHRSVSWYQQTPGQGLQFLFEYFSETQRNKGNFPGRFSGRQFSNSRSEMNVSTLELGDSALYLCASSSGTSDNEQFFGPGTRLTVL.

In nucleotides, the CDR3 is TGCGCCAGCGGGCACTCCGGGACTACGAACACCGGGGAGCTGTTTTTT. Translating gives CASGHSGTTNTGELFF. This sequence joins TRBV4-1 and TRBJ2-2; 7 bases fit TRBD2. The CDR3 extends over 16 amino acids. Germline V gene data show CDR1 as MGHRA and CDR2 as YSYEKL. The V and J ends lost 8 bases and 0 bases, in that order; junction bases with no gene match: 9.

The J gene is TRBJ2-2, the V gene TRBV2, with D unclear. The V gene's germline CDR1 is SNHLY and CDR2 FYNNEI. With 8 bases removed from V and 8 bases from J, the gap between germline ends came to 15 bases. The CDR3 covers 13 residues. The CDR3 loop is CASLWYAEGELFF. Written as DNA, the CDR3 is TGTGCCAGCCTTTGGTACGCCGAGGGGGAGCTGTTTTTT.

The genes are TRBV6-4 and TRBJ1-2; D might be TRBD1 (5 bases). The V gene's germline CDR1 is MRHNA and CDR2 SNTAGT. The CDR3 contains 15 residues. V was trimmed by 0 bases and J by 8 bases, leaving 16 bases between them. CDR3 amino acids: CASSDSTEGFEGYTF. The CDR3 nucleotides are TGTGCCAGCAGTGACTCGACGGAGGGGTTTGAAGGCTACACCTTC.

The chain employs TRBV5-6 and TRBJ2-7, with D maybe TRBD2 (6 bases). The CDR3 extends over 15 amino acids. Per the germline V gene, CDR1 is SGHDT and CDR2 is YYEEEE. Deletions cut 0 bases from V and 4 bases from J, with 14 bases between. For the CDR3, the DNA is TGTGCCAGCAGCTTGGTCGGGACTGTGACTTACGAGCAGTACTTC. This sequence encodes CASSLVGTVTYEQYF.

The V call is TRBV2, the J call TRBJ2-1, with a weak D call TRBD1 (7 bases). Germline V gene data show CDR1 as SNHLY and CDR2 as FYNNEI. This CDR3 region has 12 residues. The V end was cut by 8 bases, the J end by 7 bases, with 12 bases between. The CDR3 loop is CASRQGGNEQFF. CDR3 DNA sequence: TGTGCCAGCCGACAGGGAGGAAATGAGCAGTTCTTC.

The chain combines TRBV4-1 with TRBJ2-7; the match to TRBD1 covers 11 bases. Germline loops: CDR1 MGHRA, CDR2 YSYEKL. The CDR3 sequence is 15 residues long. V lost 4 bases, J lost 2 bases, and 4 bases stayed unmatched. CDR3 nucleotide sequence: TGCGCCAGCAGCCTCCTGGACAGGGGGCCCTACGAGCAGTACTTC. This translates into CASSLLDRGPYEQYF.

The rearrangement joins TRBV30 to TRBJ1-1, with a possible D match to TRBD1 (6 bases). Trimming took off 1 base at V and 4 bases at J, with 16 bases between the two ends. Germline-derived CDR1 and CDR2 are GTSNPN and SVGIG (reference sequence). The CDR3 runs 15 residues. CDR3 DNA: TGTGCCTGGAGTGCCCAAACAGGGAAGGGCACTGAAGCTTTCTTT. Residues: CAWSAQTGKGTEAFF.

V usage is TRBV2 and J usage is TRBJ1-2, with D uncertain. Germline assignment: CDR1 SNHLY and CDR2 FYNNEI. The CDR3 loop spans 11 amino acids. V was pared by 8 bases and J by 4 bases, with 8 bases between. The CDR3 loop reads CASGQIYGYTF. The DNA for the CDR3 is TGTGCCAGCGGCCAGATCTATGGCTACACCTTC.

The V call is TRBV30, the J call TRBJ1-2; D gene uncertain. This CDR3 is built from 13 residues. Trimming stripped 0 bases from V and 1 base from J, with 6 bases between. Germline assignment: CDR1 GTSNPN and CDR2 SVGIG (reference sequence). CDR3 DNA sequence: TGTGCCTGGAGTGTAAATCGTAACTATGGCTACACCTTC. It translates to CAWSVNRNYGYTF.

The chain links TRBV4-1 to TRBJ2-1; a weak D match, TRBD2 (5 bases). Germline-derived CDR1 and CDR2 are MGHRA and YSYEKL. V gave up 0 bases and J gave up 8 bases, with 14 bases separating them. There are 15 residues in the CDR3. DNA for the CDR3: TGCGCCAGCAGCCAAGATTCATACCGGGGAGATGAGCAGTTCTTC. It encodes CASSQDSYRGDEQFF.

This chain links TRBV7-9 with TRBJ2-1, with TRBD2 as a possible D gene (6 bases). The CDR3 runs to 12 residues. Germline CDR1 is SEHNR and CDR2 is FQNEAQ (reference sequence). The V and J ends lost 5 bases and 9 bases respectively, with 11 bases between them. CDR3 coding DNA: TGTGCCAGCAGCCCCACTAGCAGTGAGCAGTTCTTC. This sequence encodes CASSPTSSEQFF.

The J gene is TRBJ2-1, the V gene TRBV30, with 8 bases lining up with TRBD1. CDR1 is GTSNPN and CDR2 is SVGIG in the germline V gene (reference sequence). The CDR3 is 12 residues long. J was trimmed by 9 bases and V by 3 bases; bases with no gene match: 4. The CDR3 nucleotides are TGTGCCTGGAGCTCGACAGGGGCTGAGCAGTTCTTC. Residues: CAWSSTGAEQFF.

This clone was observed a handful of times. The chain links TRBV25-1 to TRBJ1-1, with D possibly matching TRBD1 (6 bases). The germline gives CDR1 MGHDK, CDR2 SYGVNS. This CDR3 is 17 amino acids long. The germline V and J ends were trimmed by 1 base and 1 base, with 16 bases remaining between them. CDR3 region: CASSESRQGPENTEAFF. The CDR3 nucleotides are TGTGCCAGCAGTGAATCTAGGCAGGGGCCCGAGAACACTGAAGCTTTCTTT. The whole variable domain, remainder taken from reference TRBV25-1 and TRBJ1-1, is EADIYQTPRYLVIGTGKKITLECSQTMGHDKMYWYQQDPGMELHLIHYSYGVNSTEKGDLSSESTVSRIRTEHFPLTLESARPSHTSQYLCASSESRQGPENTEAFFGQGTRLTVV.

The gene calls are TRBV19 and TRBJ2-3; D unresolved. The CDR3 loop spans 13 amino acids. Germline V lookup: CDR1 LNHDA, CDR2 SQIVND (reference sequence). V lost 1 base to trimming and J lost 6 bases, with 8 bases between them. The CDR3 spells CASSIGSRDTQYF. The CDR3 nucleotides read TGTGCCAGTAGTATAGGGTCTAGGGATACGCAGTATTTT.

By share of the sample, this clone is large. This chain's CDR3 is CAWHRGTEAFF. In DNA form, the CDR3 reads TGTGCCTGGCACCGGGGCACTGAAGCTTTCTTT. The chain joins TRBV30 to TRBJ1-1, with D uncertain. Trimming took off 5 bases at V and 4 bases at J, with 8 bases between the two ends. From germline, CDR1 is GTSNPN and CDR2 SVGIG (reference sequence). This CDR3 contains 11 residues.

In its sample, this clone was seen once. The J gene is TRBJ2-7, the V gene TRBV30; the match to TRBD2 covers 10 bases. Trimming at V came to 5 bases and at J to 11 bases, leaving 9 bases not matched to a gene. The CDR3 extends over 12 amino acids. Germline CDR1 is GTSNPN and CDR2 is SVGIG (reference sequence). The CDR3 region has the DNA TGTGCCTGGTCGGCTAGCGGGAGAGTGAAGTACTTC. This gives the protein CAWSASGRVKYF.

This sequence joins TRBV5-1 and TRBJ2-7; D not certain. V was shortened by 3 bases and J by 5 bases, with 18 bases between the two germline ends. Germline V gene lookup returns CDR1 SGHRS and CDR2 YFSETQ. This CDR3 contains 15 residues. The CDR3: CASSSDMGPKDEQYF. The CDR3 nucleotides are TGCGCCAGCAGCTCCGATATGGGCCCCAAGGACGAGCAGTACTTC.

In DNA, the CDR3 is TGTGCCAGCTCACCGAAGACTAGCGGGGTTGAGCAGTTCTTC. Its protein product is CASSPKTSGVEQFF. This chain links TRBV18 with TRBJ2-1; 11 nucleotides agree with TRBD2. Looked up from germline, CDR1 is KGHSH and CDR2 is LQKENI. The CDR3 spans 14 residues. The junction had 4 bases not matched to a gene; V was cut back by 3 bases and J by 9 bases.

V is TRBV12-5 and J is TRBJ2-7; 9 nucleotides agree with TRBD2. V shed 0 bases and J 0 bases; nucleotides not matched to a gene: 15. In germline, CDR1 is LGHNT, CDR2 FRNRAP. This CDR3 contains 20 residues. The CDR3 protein is CASGLVLGGRAEMSSYEQYF. CDR3 in DNA: TGTGCTAGTGGTTTGGTACTGGGCGGGAGGGCCGAGATGAGCTCCTACGAGCAGTACTTC. The full variable domain, rest sourced from reference TRBV12-5 and TRBJ2-7, is DARVTQTPRHKVTEMGQEVTMRCQPILGHNTVFWYRQTMMQGLELLAYFRNRAPLDDSGMPKDRFSAEMPDATLATLKIQPSEPRDSAVYFCASGLVLGGRAEMSSYEQYFGPGTRLTVT.

The gene calls are TRBV2 and TRBJ1-5; maybe TRBD1 (6 bases). Germline V lookup: CDR1 SNHLY, CDR2 FYNNEI. This CDR3 region has 15 residues. Between the trimmed V and J ends, which lost 6 bases and 4 bases, there was a span of 16 bases. The DNA of the CDR3 is TGTGCCAGCAGACAGGGTAGTGTTCTTAATCAGCCCCAGCATTTT. It codes for CASRQGSVLNQPQHF.